The 26 T cell receptor beta chains presented below share a single source sample, sequenced in a study of blood T cell repertoires in COVID-19. Data came from immunoSEQ multiplex PCR; TCRdb stores just in-frame clones and leaves some out. The table shows about 150,000 clones, with 80% to 90% occurring only once. The sample taken for sequencing was peripheral blood. These receptors originate from a man between 65 and 79 years old with acute or convalescent COVID-19.

This chain's CDR3 is CASSEFDGTDTQYF. The CDR3, as DNA: TGTGCCAGCAGTGAATTTGACGGGACAGATACGCAGTATTTT. The chain joins TRBV25-1 to TRBJ2-3, with D unresolved. Trimming stripped 1 base from V and 3 bases from J, with 8 bases between. The CDR3 totals 14 residues. Germline assignment: CDR1 MGHDK and CDR2 SYGVNS.

The V and J genes are TRBV19 and TRBJ1-1; 8 positions agree with TRBD1. V trimming: 5 bases; J trimming: 11 bases; junction bases outside the gene matches: 10. Germline V lookup: CDR1 LNHDA, CDR2 SQIVND (reference sequence). This CDR3 is built from 13 residues. DNA for the CDR3: TGTGCCAGTAGTGTGGACAGGGAAATCGAGGCTTTCTTT. This translates into CASSVDREIEAFF.

The chain employs TRBV6-5 and TRBJ1-5, with 10 bases fitting TRBD1. Germline lookup yields CDR1 MNHEY and CDR2 SVGAGI. This CDR3 has 15 amino acids. The trim removed 10 bases at V and 2 bases at J, leaving 8 bases unmatched. The DNA for the CDR3 is TGTGCCATTGCAGGGACAGGGGTGCGCAATCAGCCCCAGCATTTT. Translating it yields CAIAGTGVRNQPQHF.

The chain has TRBV19 and TRBJ2-5; 7 nucleotides agree with TRBD1. V shed 9 bases, J shed 2 bases, and the junction held 6 bases outside the gene matches. Germline V gene sequence: CDR1 LNHDA, CDR2 SQIVND (reference sequence). This CDR3 is built from 13 residues. CDR3 residues: CASRDRAQETQYF. The CDR3 DNA reads TGTGCCAGCAGGGACAGAGCACAAGAGACCCAGTACTTC.

The rearrangement uses TRBV19 and TRBJ1-1; 9 bases agree with TRBD1. CDR3 length equals 15 residues. The trim removed 9 bases at V and 5 bases at J, leaving 13 bases unmatched. The germline V gene encodes CDR1 LNHDA and CDR2 SQIVND (reference sequence). The CDR3 DNA reads as TGTGCCAGCGAAAACCGGGACAGGGCGTGGACTGAAGCTTTCTTT. Protein product: CASENRDRAWTEAFF.

The chain joins TRBV28 to TRBJ2-5; 9 bases agree with TRBD1. Germline CDR1 MDHEN, CDR2 SYDVKM. The CDR3 loop spans 14 amino acids. Trimming cost V 6 bases and J 2 bases; bases outside gene matches: 4. The CDR3, as DNA: TGTGCCAGCAGCAAAGACAGGGGGCAAGAGACCCAGTACTTC. It codes for CASSKDRGQETQYF.

The chain couples TRBV2 to TRBJ2-2; 11 nucleotides agree with TRBD1. The ends lost 6 bases at V and 3 bases at J; junction bases unmatched: 12. The V gene's germline CDR1 is SNHLY and CDR2 FYNNEI. CDR3 length: 18 residues. The CDR3 spells CASRGTGGLRADTGELFF. CDR3 DNA sequence: TGTGCCAGCAGGGGGACAGGGGGGTTGAGGGCCGACACCGGGGAGCTGTTTTTT.

This rearrangement joins TRBV28 to TRBJ2-1; weak D call: TRBD1 (6 bases). Trimming left V 6 bases short and J 7 bases short, with 19 bases between. Germline CDR1 MDHEN, CDR2 SYDVKM. The CDR3 is 15 amino acids. The CDR3 sequence: CASSRGQPPLNEQFF. DNA of the CDR3: TGTGCCAGCAGCCGAGGACAGCCCCCATTGAATGAGCAGTTCTTC.

CDR3 protein: CASGTTSYEQYF. The CDR3, as DNA: TGTGCCAGCGGAACAACTAGTTACGAGCAGTACTTC. This chain connects TRBV28 to TRBJ2-7, with D possibly TRBD2 on 5 matching bases. The V end lost 8 bases, the J end lost 4 bases, and 12 bases lay between the germline ends. This CDR3 is 12 amino acids long. The germline V gene has CDR1 MDHEN and CDR2 SYDVKM.

The V and J genes are TRBV3-1 (or the pseudogene TRBV3-2) and TRBJ1-1, with D possibly TRBD1 on 5 matching bases. CDR1 is LGHDT and CDR2 is YNNKEL in the germline V gene (reference sequence). V gave up 1 base and J gave up 1 base, with 19 bases separating them. This CDR3 is built from 18 residues. CDR3 DNA: TGTGCCAGCAGCCAAGCTTTGGGGATGGGGCTTACGAACACTGAAGCTTTCTTT. Its protein is CASSQALGMGLTNTEAFF.

V is TRBV7-9 and J is TRBJ1-1; D call uncertain. This CDR3 region has 14 residues. Germline assignment: CDR1 SEHNR and CDR2 FQNEAQ (reference sequence). The V gene lost 6 bases and the J gene lost 5 bases, with 16 bases spanning the gap. CDR3 sequence (DNA): TGTGCCAGCAGGCCAACTCGGGCGGGGACTGAAGCTTTCTTT. It is translated as CASRPTRAGTEAFF.

The rearrangement links TRBV9 to TRBJ1-2; tentative D call: TRBD1 (6 bases). This CDR3 contains 15 residues. Between the trimmed V and J ends, which lost 4 bases and 2 bases, there was a span of 15 bases. Germline V gives CDR1 SGDLS, CDR2 YYNGEE. The CDR3 protein is CASSPTQGPNYGYTF. In DNA form, the CDR3 reads TGTGCCAGCAGCCCCACACAGGGTCCCAACTATGGCTACACCTTC.

V gene TRBV10-3 combines with J gene TRBJ2-7, with 12 bases aligning to TRBD2. The V and J ends lost 10 bases and 7 bases, in that order; junction bases with no gene match: 8. CDR3 length equals 13 residues. Germline-derived CDR1 and CDR2 are ENHRY and SYGVKD. Written as DNA, the CDR3 is TGTGCCACATTACTAGCGGGAGGACAAGAGCAGTACTTC. Translated: CATLLAGGQEQYF.

The chain uses TRBV6-5 and TRBJ2-2, with D maybe TRBD1 (6 bases). CDR1 is MNHEY, CDR2 SVGAGI, per germline. V was trimmed by 5 bases and J by 5 bases, leaving 15 bases between them. CDR3 length: 15 residues. This CDR3 is CASSRSYRETGELFF. CDR3 nucleotides: TGTGCCAGCAGTCGCTCCTACAGGGAAACCGGGGAGCTGTTTTTT.

As for this clone: The sample has other DNA sequences that encode this CDR3 too. The chain carries TRBV28 and TRBJ1-5; 7 nucleotides align to TRBD1. This CDR3 is 13 amino acids long. The V gene end was trimmed by 5 bases and the J gene end by 6 bases; junction bases not matched to a gene: 4. Germline loops: CDR1 MDHEN, CDR2 SYDVKM. This CDR3 is CASSDDRVQPQHF. The CDR3 coding sequence is TGTGCCAGCAGTGACGACAGGGTTCAGCCCCAGCATTTT.

The V gene is TRBV12-3 or TRBV12-4, the J gene TRBJ2-5, with a possible D match to TRBD1 (6 bases). This CDR3 region has 11 residues. V gave up 5 bases and J gave up 10 bases, with 11 bases separating them. The CDR3 loop reads CASSINRDQYF. In DNA form, the CDR3 reads TGTGCCAGCAGTATAAACAGGGACCAGTACTTC.

As DNA, the CDR3 is TGTGCCAGTAGTGCCTCGACAGGGGGCGGTTCCTATAATTCACCCCTCCACTTT. Amino acid sequence: CASSASTGGGSYNSPLHF. The chain employs TRBV19 and TRBJ1-6; 10 bases align to TRBD1. V trimming: 5 bases; J trimming: 1 base; junction bases outside the gene matches: 8. The CDR3 loop spans 18 amino acids. The germline V gene encodes CDR1 LNHDA and CDR2 SQIVND (reference sequence).

In this sample, this clone turned up once. The chain joins TRBV18 to TRBJ2-5; D might be TRBD1 (7 bases). The CDR3 runs 14 residues. Trimming left V 3 bases short and J 3 bases short, with 11 bases between. Germline V lookup: CDR1 KGHSH, CDR2 LQKENI. The CDR3, as DNA: TGTGCCAGCTCACCGAGCAGGGGGGAAGAGACCCAGTACTTC. This codes for CASSPSRGEETQYF.

The chain carries TRBV4-3 and TRBJ2-1, with 13 nucleotides matching TRBD2. Germline V lookup: CDR1 LGHNA, CDR2 YSLEER. V gave up 3 bases and J gave up 4 bases; unmatched junction bases: 3. CDR3 length: 16 amino acids. This CDR3 reads CASSQVTSGGYNEQFF. In nucleotides, the CDR3 is TGCGCCAGCAGCCAGGTGACTAGCGGGGGGTACAATGAGCAGTTCTTC.

Concerning this clone itself: The sample contains more than one DNA sequence encoding this CDR3. V and J are TRBV5-4 and TRBJ2-5; a weak D match, TRBD2 (5 bases). V was cut by 4 bases and J by 2 bases, with 12 bases left in between. Germline values: CDR1 SGHNT, CDR2 YYREEE (reference sequence). CDR3 size: 14 residues. In nucleotides, the CDR3 is TGTGCCAGCAGCCTCGGCTTAGCGCAAGAGACCCAGTACTTC. The encoded protein is CASSLGLAQETQYF.

A single count supports this clone. The rearrangement joins TRBV29-1 to TRBJ2-2; 8 bases agree with TRBD1. The CDR3 totals 14 residues. V was pared by 7 bases and J by 2 bases, with 6 bases of the junction left unmatched. Per germline, CDR1 SQVTM and CDR2 ANQGSEA. The CDR3: CSALGQGNTGELFF. The CDR3 DNA reads TGCAGCGCACTAGGACAGGGAAACACCGGGGAGCTGTTTTTT.

This clone appeared once. The same CDR3 can be traced to other DNA sequences in this sample. V is TRBV3-1 (or the pseudogene TRBV3-2) and J is TRBJ2-7, with TRBD2 as a possible D gene (6 bases). Between the trimmed V and J ends, which lost 0 bases and 0 bases, there was a span of 6 bases. This CDR3 is 14 amino acids long. Germline lookup yields CDR1 LGHDT and CDR2 YNNKEL (reference sequence). Written as DNA, the CDR3 is TGTGCCAGCAGCCAAGAGGGGGGCTCCTACGAGCAGTACTTC. Its protein product is CASSQEGGSYEQYF.

The CDR3 loop is CASSLGQFPQGNQPQHF. The DNA of the CDR3 is TGTGCCAGCAGTTTAGGGCAGTTCCCTCAAGGTAATCAGCCCCAGCATTTT. This rearrangement joins TRBV28 to TRBJ1-5, with D unresolved. The germline V gene has CDR1 MDHEN and CDR2 SYDVKM. The V end lost 2 bases, the J end lost 4 bases, and 18 bases lay between the germline ends. The CDR3 is 17 amino acids.

This sequence joins TRBV4-3 and TRBJ2-7; D perhaps matches TRBD2 (6 bases). Looked up from germline, CDR1 is LGHNA and CDR2 is YSLEER. This CDR3 comprises 15 residues. V was pared by 2 bases and J by 0 bases, with 11 bases between. In DNA, the CDR3 is TGCGCCAGCAGCCAAAGTTTGGGGGGCTCCTACGAGCAGTACTTC. Translating it yields CASSQSLGGSYEQYF.

V usage is TRBV6-5 and J usage is TRBJ2-6; D remains ambiguous. CDR3 size: 15 residues. Germline CDR1 reads MNHEY; CDR2 reads SVGAGI. Trimming removed 0 bases from V and 4 bases from J, with 7 bases in between. The CDR3 reads CASSYSREGANVLTF. The CDR3 DNA reads as TGTGCCAGCAGTTACTCTCGCGAGGGGGCCAACGTCCTGACTTTC.

CDR3: CASSVGLAGMYEQYF. The DNA for the CDR3 is TGTGCCAGCAGCGTAGGACTAGCGGGGATGTACGAGCAGTACTTC. The chain is built from TRBV9 and TRBJ2-7, with 11 bases aligning to TRBD2. The V segment lost 0 bases and the J segment 4 bases; nucleotides outside the gene matches: 3. The CDR3 totals 15 residues. Looked up from germline, CDR1 is SGDLS and CDR2 is YYNGEE.